This T cell receptor (beta chain) was retrieved from a study of blood T cell repertoires in COVID-19. About the study: Acute-phase and convalescent COVID-19 samples originated in the United States, Italy and Spain.

In the original workflow: The assay estimated nucleated cells by amplifying reference gene primers. Measured with immunoSEQ multiplex PCR; TCRdb has only the in-frame clones, and not every one. V and J calls and clone size are copied from that table; D and trimming were computed from the DNA. The sample gives about 190,000 clones, 70% to 85% of which show up once; about 5% is in the top ten. V shed 0 bases and J shed 1 base, with 7 bases lying between them. Germline CDR1 SGDLS, CDR2 YYNGEE. CDR3 length: 14 residues. The chain couples TRBV9 to TRBJ1-1, with D maybe TRBD1 (5 bases). Material for sequencing was peripheral blood. This clonotype was sampled from a woman younger than 45 with acute or convalescent COVID-19. CDR3 coding DNA: TGTGCCAGCAGCGTAGTCACAGGGAACACTGAAGCTTTCTTT. This sequence encodes CASSVVTGNTEAFF.